This TCR beta chain is drawn from a study of CD8+ T cells in alopecia areata. For the study at large: The study gave treated patients oral tofacitinib at 5 to 10 mg twice daily. Findings of the study overall: On tofacitinib, scalp clonality and expanded CD8+ clones among top 100 fell significantly.

V gave up 5 bases and J gave up 2 bases, with 10 bases separating them. This CDR3 region has 13 residues. Germline CDR1 and CDR2: SGHRS and YFSETQ. The sample's treatment: oral pan-JAK inhibitor, 5-10 mg twice daily. Peripheral blood, together with lesional scalp punch biopsies, was collected from alopecia areata patients. Sequencing used cDNA as its template, made by extracting RNA and reverse transcribing it. The protocol was immunoSEQ multiplex PCR, while the TCRdb copy is restricted to in-frame clones and leaves out a portion. The sample has under 200,000 clones; less than 70% are singletons. Notes on this clone: Its antigen is not identified.

The receptor was derived from a human donor with alopecia areata. The sequenced sample was CD4+ T cells sorted from blood, obtained at week 24, from a patient treated with tofacitinib. This rearrangement joins TRBV5-1 to TRBJ1-1; perhaps TRBD1 as D (6 bases). CDR3 nucleotide sequence: TGCGCCAGCAGTCGGGACATAAACACTGAAGCTTTCTTT. Its translation is CASSRDINTEAFF.